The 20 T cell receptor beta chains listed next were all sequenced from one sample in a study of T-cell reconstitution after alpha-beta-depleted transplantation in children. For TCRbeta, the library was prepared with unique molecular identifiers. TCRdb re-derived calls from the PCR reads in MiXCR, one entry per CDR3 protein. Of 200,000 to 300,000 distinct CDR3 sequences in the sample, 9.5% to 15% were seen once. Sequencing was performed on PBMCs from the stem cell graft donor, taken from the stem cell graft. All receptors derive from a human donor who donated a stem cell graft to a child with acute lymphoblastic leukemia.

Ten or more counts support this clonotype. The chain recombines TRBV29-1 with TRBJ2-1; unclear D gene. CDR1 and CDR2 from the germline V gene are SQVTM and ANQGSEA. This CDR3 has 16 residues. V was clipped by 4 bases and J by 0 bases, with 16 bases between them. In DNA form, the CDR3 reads TGCAGCGTTGTATTTACGGAACCTGGCTCCTACAATGAGCAGTTCTTC. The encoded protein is CSVVFTEPGSYNEQFF.

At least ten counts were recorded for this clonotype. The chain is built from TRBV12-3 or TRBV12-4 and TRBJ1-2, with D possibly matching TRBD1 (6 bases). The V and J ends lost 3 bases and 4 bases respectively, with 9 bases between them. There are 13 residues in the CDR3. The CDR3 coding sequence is TGTGCCAGCAGTTTTGCGGACAGCTATGGCTACACCTTC. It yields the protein CASSFADSYGYTF.

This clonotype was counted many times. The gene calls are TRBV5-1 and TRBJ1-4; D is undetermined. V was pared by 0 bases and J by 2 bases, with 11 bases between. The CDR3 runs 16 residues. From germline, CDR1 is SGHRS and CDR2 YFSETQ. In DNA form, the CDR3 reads TGCGCCAGCAGCTTGGTACGCGGAAGTACTAATGAAAAACTGTTTTTT. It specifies CASSLVRGSTNEKLFF.

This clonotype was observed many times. The DNA for the CDR3 is TGCGCCAGCAGCCAAGCGTTAGCGGGTCTCGATGAGCAGTTCTTC. Residues: CASSQALAGLDEQFF. The gene calls are TRBV4-3 and TRBJ2-1, with 7 positions matching TRBD2. The trim removed 1 base at V and 8 bases at J, leaving 8 bases unmatched. CDR1 and CDR2 from the germline V gene are LGHNA and YSLEER. The CDR3 length is 15 residues.

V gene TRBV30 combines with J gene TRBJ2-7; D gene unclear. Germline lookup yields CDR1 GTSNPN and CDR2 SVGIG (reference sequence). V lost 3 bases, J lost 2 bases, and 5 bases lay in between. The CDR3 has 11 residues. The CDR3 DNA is TGTGCCTGGAGGGCTACCTACGAGCAGTACTTC. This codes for CAWRATYEQYF.

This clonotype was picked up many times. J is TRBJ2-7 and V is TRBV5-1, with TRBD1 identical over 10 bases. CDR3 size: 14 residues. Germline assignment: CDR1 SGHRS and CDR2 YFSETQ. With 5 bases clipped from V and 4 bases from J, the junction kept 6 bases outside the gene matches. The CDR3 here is CASRGDRGVYEQYF. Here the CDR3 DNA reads TGCGCCAGCAGAGGGGACAGGGGAGTGTACGAGCAGTACTTC. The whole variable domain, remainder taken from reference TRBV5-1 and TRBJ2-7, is KAGVTQTPRYLIKTRGQQVTLSCSPISGHRSVSWYQQTPGQGLQFLFEYFSETQRNKGNFPGRFSGRQFSNSRSEMNVSTLELGDSALYLCASRGDRGVYEQYFGPGTRLTVT.

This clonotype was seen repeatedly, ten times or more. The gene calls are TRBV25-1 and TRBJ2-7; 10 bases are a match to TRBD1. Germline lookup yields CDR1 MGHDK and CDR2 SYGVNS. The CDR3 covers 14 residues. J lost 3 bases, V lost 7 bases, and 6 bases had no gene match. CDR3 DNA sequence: TGTGCCAGCAACCCCCGGGACAGGGGCTACGAGCAGTACTTC. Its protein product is CASNPRDRGYEQYF.

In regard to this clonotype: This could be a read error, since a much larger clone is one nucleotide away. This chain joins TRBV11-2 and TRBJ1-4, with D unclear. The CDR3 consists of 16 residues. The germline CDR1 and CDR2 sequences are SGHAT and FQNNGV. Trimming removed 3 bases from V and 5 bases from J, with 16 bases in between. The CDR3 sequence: CASSFDGPVSNEKLFF. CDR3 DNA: TGTGCCAGCAGCTTTGATGGACCCGTCTCAAATGAAAAACTGTTTTTT.

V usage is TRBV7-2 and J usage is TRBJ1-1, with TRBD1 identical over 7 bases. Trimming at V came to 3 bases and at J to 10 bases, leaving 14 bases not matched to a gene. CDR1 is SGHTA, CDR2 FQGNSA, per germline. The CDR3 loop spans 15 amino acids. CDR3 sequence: CASSLGQTRGGGAFF. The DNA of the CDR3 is TGTGCCAGCAGCTTGGGACAGACCCGCGGTGGTGGAGCTTTCTTT. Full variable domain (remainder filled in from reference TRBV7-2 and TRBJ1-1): GAGVSQSPSNKVTEKGKDVELRCDPISGHTALYWYRQSLGQGLEFLIYFQGNSAPDKSGLPSDRFSAERTGGSVSTLTIQRTQQEDSAVYLCASSLGQTRGGGAFFGQGTRLTVV.

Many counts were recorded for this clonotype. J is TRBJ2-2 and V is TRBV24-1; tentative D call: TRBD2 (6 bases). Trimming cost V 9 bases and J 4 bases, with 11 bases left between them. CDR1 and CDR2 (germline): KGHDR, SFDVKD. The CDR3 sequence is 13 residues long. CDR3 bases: TGTGCCACCGCGGCGGGGTCCACCGGGGAGCTGTTTTTT. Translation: CATAAGSTGELFF.

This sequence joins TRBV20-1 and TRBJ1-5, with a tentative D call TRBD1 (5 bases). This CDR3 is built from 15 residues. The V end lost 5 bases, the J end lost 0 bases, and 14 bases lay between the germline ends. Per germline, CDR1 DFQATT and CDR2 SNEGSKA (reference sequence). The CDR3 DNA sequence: TGCAGTGCTTCGGGCGGGGCCCATAGCAATCAGCCCCAGCATTTT. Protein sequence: CSASGGAHSNQPQHF.

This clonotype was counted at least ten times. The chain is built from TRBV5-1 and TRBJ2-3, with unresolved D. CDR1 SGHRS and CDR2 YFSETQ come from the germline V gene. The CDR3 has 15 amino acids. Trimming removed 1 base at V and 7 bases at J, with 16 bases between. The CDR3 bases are TGCGCCAGCAGCTTGCCCAGCGCACCTTCGAATACGCAGTATTTT. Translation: CASSLPSAPSNTQYF.

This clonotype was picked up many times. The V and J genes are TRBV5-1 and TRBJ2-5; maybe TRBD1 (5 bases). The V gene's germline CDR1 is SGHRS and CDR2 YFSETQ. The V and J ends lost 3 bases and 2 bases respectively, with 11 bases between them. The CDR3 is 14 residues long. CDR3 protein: CASSSPDRQETQYF. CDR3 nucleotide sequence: TGCGCCAGCAGCTCCCCTGACAGACAAGAGACCCAGTACTTC.

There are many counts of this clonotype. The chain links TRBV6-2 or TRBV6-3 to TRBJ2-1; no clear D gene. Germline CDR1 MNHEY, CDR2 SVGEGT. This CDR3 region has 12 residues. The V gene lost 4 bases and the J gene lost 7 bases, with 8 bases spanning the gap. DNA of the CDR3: TGTGCCAGCAGTTCAGTAGGTAATGAGCAGTTCTTC. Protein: CASSSVGNEQFF.

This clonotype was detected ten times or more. This CDR3 is CASSRPHRGWSYEQYF. The CDR3 DNA sequence: TGTGCCAGCAGCCGCCCGCACAGGGGCTGGTCCTACGAGCAGTACTTC. V gene TRBV6-4 combines with J gene TRBJ2-7; TRBD1 agrees at 7 bases. This CDR3 comprises 16 residues. Germline CDR1 is MRHNA and CDR2 is SNTAGT. Germline trimming cut 6 bases from V and 1 base from J; bases unmatched to any gene: 12.

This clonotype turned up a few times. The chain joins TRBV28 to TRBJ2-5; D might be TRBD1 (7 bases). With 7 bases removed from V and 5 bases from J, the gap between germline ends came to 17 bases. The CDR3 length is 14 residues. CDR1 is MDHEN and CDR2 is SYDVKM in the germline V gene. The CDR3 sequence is CASNDRDLPETQYF. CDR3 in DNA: TGTGCCAGCAACGACAGGGACTTACCGGAGACCCAGTACTTC.

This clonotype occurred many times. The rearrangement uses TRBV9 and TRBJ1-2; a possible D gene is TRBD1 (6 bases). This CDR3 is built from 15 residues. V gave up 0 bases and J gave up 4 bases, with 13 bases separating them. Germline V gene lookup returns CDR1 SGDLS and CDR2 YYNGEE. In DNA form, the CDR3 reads TGTGCCAGCAGCGTAGCTCACGGACAGACCTATGGCTACACCTTC. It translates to CASSVAHGQTYGYTF.

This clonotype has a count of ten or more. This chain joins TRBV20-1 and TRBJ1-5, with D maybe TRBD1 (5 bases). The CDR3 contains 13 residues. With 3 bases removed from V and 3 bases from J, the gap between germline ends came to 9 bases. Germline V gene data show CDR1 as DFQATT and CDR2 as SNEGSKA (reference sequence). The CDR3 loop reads CSASGTDNQPQHF. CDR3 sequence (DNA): TGCAGTGCTAGTGGGACGGACAATCAGCCCCAGCATTTT.

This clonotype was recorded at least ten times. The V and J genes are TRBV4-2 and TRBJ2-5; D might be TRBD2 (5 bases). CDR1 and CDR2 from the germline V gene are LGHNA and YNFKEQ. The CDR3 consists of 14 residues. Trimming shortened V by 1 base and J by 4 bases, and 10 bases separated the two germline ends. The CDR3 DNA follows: TGTGCCAGCAGCCAAGGAGGGTCGAGAGAGACCCAGTACTTC. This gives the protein CASSQGGSRETQYF.

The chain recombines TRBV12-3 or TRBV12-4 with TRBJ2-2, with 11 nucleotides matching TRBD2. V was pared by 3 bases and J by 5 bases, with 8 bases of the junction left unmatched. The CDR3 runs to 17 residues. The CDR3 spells CASSFSSGGARTGELFF. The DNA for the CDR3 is TGTGCCAGCAGTTTCAGTAGCGGGGGGGCGAGGACCGGGGAGCTGTTTTTT.